These 32 T cell receptor beta chains came from one sample sequenced in a study of CD8+CD57+ T cells in acquired aplastic anemia (dated by TCRdb to between 2018 and 2020). TCRdb lists the instrument as Illumina HiSeq 2000. Profiling of TCR beta VDJ combinations and CDR3 sequences used genomic DNA as the template. TCRdb reworked the public reads: Q25 trimming with fastp, MiXCR clone assembly, productive beta chains retained. Rows are combined by CDR3 protein, so each entry shows the most common genes and DNA. The sample profile shows about 110,000 distinct CDR3 sequences; around 50% of them were found once. About a third of the sample comes from the top ten. The sequenced sample was sorted CD4+, CD8+, or CD8+CD57+ T cells (not recorded which) from PBMCs. These receptors all stem from a human donor in good health, serving as a control.

V gene TRBV20-1 combines with J gene TRBJ2-7, with 11 bases fitting TRBD1. The V segment lost 1 base and the J segment 4 bases; nucleotides outside the gene matches: 6. This CDR3 is 15 amino acids long. CDR1 is DFQATT, CDR2 SNEGSKA, per germline (reference sequence). CDR3 bases: TGCAGTGCTAGAGGCACGGGACAGGGGGTGTACGAGCAGTACTTC. Translated: CSARGTGQGVYEQYF.

CDR3 nucleotide sequence: TGCGCCAGCAGCCCCTCAGGACTAGCGGGGGATAATGAGCAGTTCTTC. It is translated as CASSPSGLAGDNEQFF. The V gene is TRBV4-1, the J gene TRBJ2-1; 13 bases map to TRBD2. With V trimmed by 4 bases and J by 7 bases, 7 bases remained unmatched. The germline V gene encodes CDR1 MGHRA and CDR2 YSYEKL. This CDR3 has 16 residues.

Points on this clonotype: Germline and junction disagree at one end, which may indicate a read error. This chain connects TRBV19 to TRBJ2-1, with a tentative D call TRBD2 (6 bases). The CDR3 runs 13 residues. CDR1 is LNHDA and CDR2 is SQIVND in the germline V gene (reference sequence). DNA of the CDR3: TGTGCCAGCAGTATACTCGGAGGGGAGGATCAGTTCTTC. Translated, it gives CASSILGGEDQFF. Looking up the rest from reference TRBV19 and TRBJ2-1 gives the full variable domain: DGGITQSPKYLFRKEGQNVTLSCEQNLNHDAMYWYRQDPGQGLRLIYYSQIVNDFQKGDIAEGYSVSREKKESFPLTVTSAQKNPTAFYLCASSILGGEDQFFGPGTRLTVL.

V and J are TRBV4-1 and TRBJ1-4, with D possibly matching TRBD1 (6 bases). The CDR3 sequence is 16 residues long. Germline CDR1 reads MGHRA; CDR2 reads YSYEKL. Trimming stripped 3 bases from V and 6 bases from J, with 17 bases between. The CDR3 spells CASSQGFGAGDEKLFF. The CDR3 bases are TGCGCCAGCAGCCAGGGGTTTGGTGCAGGGGATGAAAAACTGTTTTTT.

This clonotype was detected many times. CDR3 sequence (DNA): TGTGCCAGCAGCCAAGGGACAGGGGGCGGATATGGCTACACCTTC. It encodes CASSQGTGGGYGYTF. J is TRBJ1-2 and V is TRBV4-2; 11 nucleotides line up with TRBD1. This CDR3 spans 15 amino acids. V lost 1 base, J lost 5 bases, and 3 bases stayed unmatched. CDR1 and CDR2 from the germline V gene are LGHNA and YNFKEQ.

Worth noting for this clonotype: Given a much more abundant clone one base away, this may be a read error. This chain connects TRBV4-3 to TRBJ2-1; D might be TRBD2 (6 bases). This CDR3 contains 15 residues. From germline, CDR1 is LGHNA and CDR2 YSLEER. CDR3 amino acids: CASSADGGTYNEQSF. The DNA for the CDR3 is TGCGCCAGCAGCGCAGACGGGGGAACCTACAATGAGCAGTCCTTC.

To note about this clonotype: One end of the junction does not line up with germline, which may come from a read error. The genes are TRBV6-1 and TRBJ2-7, with D possibly matching TRBD2 (7 bases). Germline V gene lookup returns CDR1 MNHNS and CDR2 SASEGT. The CDR3 is made up of 15 amino acids. The CDR3 protein is CASSEETGGSYGQYF. The CDR3 coding sequence is TGTGCCAGCAGTGAAGAAACGGGGGGCTCCTACGGGCAGTACTTC.

The sample holds many counts of this clonotype. The chain recombines TRBV12-3 or TRBV12-4 with TRBJ2-7, with D hard to call. This CDR3 comprises 13 residues. The V gene lost 6 bases and the J gene lost 3 bases, with 12 bases spanning the gap. Here the CDR3 reads CASRYPGRYEQYF. The CDR3 DNA reads TGTGCCAGCAGATACCCGGGCCGCTACGAGCAGTACTTC.

This clonotype was detected ten times or more. V usage is TRBV4-1 and J usage is TRBJ2-3; D not resolved. CDR1 is MGHRA, CDR2 YSYEKL, per germline. V was clipped by 2 bases and J by 4 bases, with 4 bases between them. This CDR3 is 12 amino acids long. CDR3 residues: CASSQPSDTQYF. The DNA for the CDR3 is TGCGCCAGCAGCCAACCATCAGATACGCAGTATTTT.

This clonotype came up many times. V gene TRBV19 combines with J gene TRBJ1-4; D uncertain. V lost 0 bases and J 8 bases, leaving 1 base between the germline ends. CDR3 length: 11 amino acids. Germline lookup yields CDR1 LNHDA and CDR2 SQIVND (reference sequence). The CDR3 region has the DNA TGTGCCAGTAGTATAGAGGAAAAACTGTTTTTT. This translates into CASSIEEKLFF.

In this sample, this clonotype turned up many times. In nucleotides, the CDR3 is TGTGCCAGCAGCTTAGACAACAGCCAAGGCTATGGCTACACCTTC. Amino acid sequence: CASSLDNSQGYGYTF. This sequence joins TRBV11-2 and TRBJ1-2; D gene unclear. V lost 0 bases and J lost 4, with 12 bases in between. The length of the CDR3 is 15 residues. Germline-derived CDR1 and CDR2 are SGHAT and FQNNGV.

The chain couples TRBV10-3 to TRBJ2-7; D is unresolved. The CDR3 has 11 amino acids. The germline V gene has CDR1 ENHRY and CDR2 SYGVKD. Trimming removed 10 bases from V and 7 bases from J, with 14 bases in between. This CDR3 reads CATSDGVEQYF. The CDR3 DNA is TGTGCCACCTCGGACGGAGTTGAGCAGTACTTC.

A few counts support this clonotype. A read error may be the cause here, since a much bigger clone is one base away. V and J are TRBV6-5 and TRBJ2-3; 10 bases agree with TRBD2. The CDR3 consists of 14 residues. Germline V gene sequence: CDR1 MNHEY, CDR2 SVGAGI. CDR3 loop: CTSSSSGGAYTQYF. CDR3 DNA: TGTACCAGCAGTTCGAGCGGGGGGGCGTATACGCAGTATTTT.

The genes are TRBV11-2 and TRBJ2-1; 9 bases line up with TRBD2. Germline CDR1 SGHAT, CDR2 FQNNGV. CDR3 size: 17 residues. V dropped 4 bases and J dropped 2; count of bases not matched to a gene: 9. The CDR3 DNA follows: TGTGCCAGCAGCTCTTCGCTAGCGGGAAGAACCTACAATGAGCAGTTCTTC. Amino acids: CASSSSLAGRTYNEQFF.

The rearrangement joins TRBV2 to TRBJ2-7; D gene uncertain. The CDR3 extends over 13 amino acids. The V and J ends lost 9 bases and 0 bases respectively, with 12 bases between them. Germline loops: CDR1 SNHLY, CDR2 FYNNEI. This chain's CDR3 is CASRVEVSYEQYF. For the CDR3, the DNA is TGTGCCAGTCGGGTCGAGGTCTCCTACGAGCAGTACTTC.

The sample holds one count of this clonotype. The V gene is TRBV2, the J gene TRBJ2-7; the match to TRBD1 covers 9 bases. Looked up from germline, CDR1 is SNHLY and CDR2 is FYNNEI. There are 13 residues in the CDR3. V shed 6 bases, J shed 4 bases, and the junction held 4 bases outside the gene matches. CDR3 loop: CASRGTGKYEQYF. CDR3 in DNA: TGTGCCAGCAGGGGGACAGGGAAATACGAGCAGTACTTC.

The chain recombines TRBV25-1 with TRBJ2-7; 7 bases match TRBD1. The CDR3 totals 15 residues. The ends lost 10 bases at V and 5 bases at J; junction bases unmatched: 17. Per the germline V gene, CDR1 is MGHDK and CDR2 is SYGVNS. The CDR3 loop is CATSEGGRGFHEQYF. The CDR3 nucleotides read TGTGCCACCAGCGAAGGGGGCAGGGGGTTTCACGAGCAGTACTTC.

This clonotype showed up just a few times. V is TRBV7-9 and J is TRBJ2-5, with D possibly TRBD2 on 6 matching bases. Deletions cut 11 bases from V and 0 bases from J, with 16 bases between. The CDR3 totals 14 residues. Per germline, CDR1 SEHNR and CDR2 FQNEAQ (reference sequence). CDR3 region: CAYEVAAYQETQYF. The CDR3 nucleotides are TGTGCCTACGAGGTAGCGGCGTACCAAGAGACCCAGTACTTC.

This clonotype appeared a single time. The chain couples TRBV20-1 to TRBJ1-6, with D perhaps TRBD1 (5 bases). The V gene's germline CDR1 is DFQATT and CDR2 SNEGSKA (reference sequence). V was trimmed by 3 bases and J by 7 bases, leaving 10 bases between them. The CDR3 contains 13 residues. CDR3 DNA sequence: TGCAGTGCTAGTAGGTCAGGGAATTCACCCCTCCACTTT. It is translated as CSASRSGNSPLHF.

As concerns this clonotype: One junction end disagrees with the germline gene, perhaps due to a read error. The chain has TRBV25-1 and TRBJ2-7, with 11 bases matching TRBD1. The CDR3 is made up of 17 amino acids. Germline V CDR1 and CDR2: MGHDK, SYGVNS. Written as DNA, the CDR3 is TGTGCCGGCAGTGTGGAGAGGGACAGGGGGATCAAAAACGAGCAGTACTTC. As protein: CAGSVERDRGIKNEQYF.

The chain recombines TRBV29-1 with TRBJ1-1; D is possibly TRBD1 (6 bases). CDR3 length: 9 amino acids. Per germline, CDR1 SQVTM and CDR2 ANQGSEA. V was cut by 6 bases and J by 10 bases, with 9 bases left in between. The CDR3 here is CSVGGAAFF. DNA of the CDR3: TGCAGCGTCGGGGGGGCAGCTTTCTTT. Complete variable domain (other parts from reference TRBV29-1 and TRBJ1-1): SAVISQKPSRDICQRGTSLTIQCQVDSQVTMMFWYRQQPGQSLTLIATANQGSEATYESGFVIDKFPISRPNLTFSTLTVSNMSPEDSSIYLCSVGGAAFFGQGTRLTVV.

V gene TRBV7-3 combines with J gene TRBJ2-7, with 11 bases lining up with TRBD1. With V trimmed by 5 bases and J by 5 bases, 8 bases remained unmatched. The CDR3 loop spans 15 amino acids. Germline V gene sequence: CDR1 SGHTA, CDR2 FQGTGA. The CDR3 nucleotides are TGTGCCAGCAGCCAACCGGGACAGGGGGTCGACGAGCAGTACTTC. Translated: CASSQPGQGVDEQYF.

Regarding this clonotype: A single base separates this from a much larger clone, so it may be a read error. This rearrangement joins TRBV24-1 to TRBJ1-3, with D possibly matching TRBD1 (5 bases). The germline V gene has CDR1 KGHDR and CDR2 SFDVKD. V was pared by 6 bases and J by 4 bases, with 18 bases between. CDR3 size: 16 residues. The CDR3 coding sequence is TGTGCCACCAGTTTATCGGGCAGGGCGGGAGGAAACACCATATATTTT. Its protein is CATSLSGRAGGNTIYF.

V gene TRBV9 combines with J gene TRBJ1-6; 11 bases fit TRBD1. The CDR3 extends over 14 amino acids. Per the germline V gene, CDR1 is SGDLS and CDR2 is YYNGEE. The ends lost 7 bases at V and 9 bases at J; junction bases unmatched: 6. CDR3 sequence (DNA): TGTGCCAGCTTGCCTGGACAGGGGGCTTCACCCCTCCACTTT. It codes for CASLPGQGASPLHF.

This clonotype has a count of ten or more. The chain carries TRBV7-3 and TRBJ2-1; no firm D call. The V gene's germline CDR1 is SGHTA and CDR2 FQGTGA. V was cut by 3 bases and J by 5 bases, with 8 bases left in between. The CDR3 is made up of 13 amino acids. The CDR3 spells CASSFAGDNEQFF. The CDR3, as DNA: TGTGCCAGCAGCTTTGCTGGGGACAATGAGCAGTTCTTC.

Of note for this clonotype: An end of the junction does not agree with germline; a read error may underlie this. The J gene is TRBJ1-1, the V gene TRBV19; D not resolved. The length of the CDR3 is 13 residues. Germline V gives CDR1 LNHDA, CDR2 SQIVND (reference sequence). DNA for the CDR3: TGCGCCAGTAGTATTCGGTGGGACACTGAAGCTTTCTTT. Residues: CASSIRWDTEAFF.

In this sample, this clonotype turned up many times. The CDR3 coding sequence is TGTGCCAGCAGCTTCCAGACAGGGAACACCGGGGAGCTGTTTTTT. Protein sequence: CASSFQTGNTGELFF. The rearrangement joins TRBV7-6 to TRBJ2-2; tentative D call: TRBD1 (6 bases). V dropped 3 bases and J dropped 1 base, with 9 bases sitting between them. CDR3 length equals 15 residues. The germline V gene encodes CDR1 SGHVS and CDR2 FNYEAQ.

CDR3 region: CAWSPDSENEKLFF. The CDR3 nucleotides read TGTGCCTGGAGTCCCGACAGCGAGAATGAAAAACTGTTTTTT. The chain combines TRBV30 with TRBJ1-4; a weak D match, TRBD1 (5 bases). The germline V gene encodes CDR1 GTSNPN and CDR2 SVGIG (reference sequence). V lost 2 bases to trimming and J lost 5 bases, with 12 bases between them. CDR3 length: 14 amino acids.

Ten or more counts support this clonotype. The chain employs TRBV6-1 and TRBJ2-5, with D possibly matching TRBD1 (8 bases). Germline assignment: CDR1 MNHNS and CDR2 SASEGT. The CDR3 runs 15 residues. Trimming took off 1 base at V and 2 bases at J, with 11 bases between the two ends. CDR3 DNA sequence: TGTGCCAGCAGTGAAGTACAGGGGGGGCAAGAGACCCAGTACTTC. Translation: CASSEVQGGQETQYF.

The sample holds many counts of this clonotype. The V gene is TRBV9, the J gene TRBJ2-1; no reliable D call. V was shortened by 0 bases and J by 2 bases, with 9 bases between the two germline ends. Germline V lookup: CDR1 SGDLS, CDR2 YYNGEE. The CDR3 runs 15 residues. The DNA for the CDR3 is TGTGCCAGCAGCGTAGACGGCCGTACCTACAATGAGCAGTTCTTC. It yields the protein CASSVDGRTYNEQFF. The full variable domain, rest sourced from reference TRBV9 and TRBJ2-1, is DSGVTQTPKHLITATGQRVTLRCSPRSGDLSVYWYQQSLDQGLQFLIQYYNGEERAKGNILERFSAQQFPDLHSELNLSSLELGDSALYFCASSVDGRTYNEQFFGPGTRLTVL.

This clonotype was observed a handful of times. This chain links TRBV29-1 with TRBJ1-2; 7 bases agree with TRBD1. The CDR3 spans 15 residues. Per the germline V gene, CDR1 is SQVTM and CDR2 is ANQGSEA. V dropped 6 bases and J dropped 8; count of bases not matched to a gene: 18. CDR3 loop: CSVPGQPGPGGGYTF. The DNA of the CDR3 is TGCAGCGTCCCGGGACAGCCAGGGCCTGGGGGAGGCTACACCTTC.

The chain's CDR3 is CASSPGTGGFGGELFF. The CDR3 nucleotides read TGCGCCAGCAGCCCTGGGACAGGGGGCTTCGGCGGGGAGCTGTTTTTT. The rearrangement links TRBV5-1 to TRBJ2-2; 12 bases map to TRBD1. The J segment lost 7 bases and the V segment lost 4 bases, leaving 8 bases of the junction unmatched. The CDR3 loop spans 16 amino acids. Germline CDR1 is SGHRS and CDR2 is YFSETQ.